The 23 T cell receptor beta chains in this list originate from one sample, sequenced in a study of CD8+ T cells in alopecia areata. As to treatment: oral pan-JAK inhibitor, 5-10 mg twice daily. RNA extraction and reverse transcription yielded cDNA as sequencing template. Profiled with immunoSEQ multiplex PCR; TCRdb holds only in-frame clones, not every one. The sample yields over 120,000 clones, roughly 50% seen once. The sequenced sample was CD8+ T cells sorted from blood, obtained at week 4, from a patient treated with tofacitinib. The source is a human donor with alopecia areata.

The gene calls are TRBV5-1 and TRBJ1-4; 9 bases are a match to TRBD1. Germline V gene data show CDR1 as SGHRS and CDR2 as YFSETQ. This CDR3 has 15 amino acids. The V and J ends lost 3 bases and 2 bases, in that order; junction bases with no gene match: 2. The DNA for the CDR3 is TGCGCCAGCAGCTCGGACAGGGGTACTAATGAAAAACTGTTTTTT. It yields the protein CASSSDRGTNEKLFF.

This clone was seen more than once but under ten times. The V gene is TRBV7-8, the J gene TRBJ2-7; possible D gene TRBD2, 6 bases. Germline V gene sequence: CDR1 SGHVS, CDR2 FQNEAQ. V dropped 4 bases and J dropped 1 base, with 14 bases sitting between them. The CDR3 totals 15 residues. DNA of the CDR3: TGTGCCAGCAGCTCCTCGTCGGGGGTTTCCTACGAGCAGTACTTC. It translates to CASSSSSGVSYEQYF.

This clone was seen only once. The chain has TRBV29-1 and TRBJ2-7; D is unresolved. Per germline, CDR1 SQVTM and CDR2 ANQGSEA. Trimming left V 5 bases short and J 6 bases short, with 11 bases between. The CDR3 covers 11 residues. The CDR3 loop reads CSVNRTCEQYF. The CDR3 DNA follows: TGCAGCGTTAACCGGACGTGCGAGCAGTACTTC.

The rearrangement links TRBV4-2 to TRBJ2-5; D tentatively reads TRBD1 or TRBD2 (5 bases each). Germline CDR1 is LGHNA and CDR2 is YNFKEQ. The CDR3 has 17 residues. The V and J ends lost 1 base and 0 bases respectively, with 15 bases between them. CDR3 sequence (DNA): TGTGCCAGCAGCCAAGGGTCAGAAGGGGACGACCAAGAGACCCAGTACTTC. Translated: CASSQGSEGDDQETQYF.

This chain joins TRBV4-1 and TRBJ1-2; 7 bases fit TRBD1. In germline, CDR1 is MGHRA, CDR2 YSYEKL. V was clipped by 0 bases and J by 4 bases; unmatched bases: 8. The CDR3 totals 16 residues. The CDR3 DNA is TGCGCCAGCAGCCAAGAGGCAGGACAGGTTGTCTATGGCTACACCTTC. Amino acids: CASSQEAGQVVYGYTF.

This clone showed up just a few times. The V gene is TRBV4-1, the J gene TRBJ2-1, with D perhaps matching TRBD1 (5 bases). V was pared by 5 bases and J by 6 bases, with 17 bases between. From germline, CDR1 is MGHRA and CDR2 YSYEKL. CDR3 length equals 15 residues. This CDR3 reads CASSYFPTQGNEQFF. The CDR3 bases are TGCGCCAGCAGCTACTTTCCGACCCAGGGCAATGAGCAGTTCTTC.

The chain has TRBV7-9 and TRBJ1-2, with a tentative D call TRBD1 (6 bases). Trimming took off 0 bases at V and 3 bases at J, with 8 bases between the two ends. The CDR3 sequence is 14 residues long. The germline V gene has CDR1 SEHNR and CDR2 FQNEAQ (reference sequence). DNA for the CDR3: TGTGCCAGCAGCTTAGCGCAGGGGCACTATGGCTACACCTTC. Translation gives CASSLAQGHYGYTF. Together with reference TRBV7-9 and TRBJ1-2, the CDR3 gives the full variable domain: DTGVSQNPRHKITKRGQNVTFRCDPISEHNRLYWYRQTLGQGPEFLTYFQNEAQLEKSRLLSDRFSAERPKGSFSTLEIQRTEQGDSAMYLCASSLAQGHYGYTFGSGTRLTVV.

The chain is built from TRBV9 and TRBJ2-3; 12 bases align to TRBD2. After removal of 6 bases from V and 5 bases from J, the junction contained 4 bases not matched to a gene. Germline CDR1 SGDLS, CDR2 YYNGEE. This CDR3 is 14 amino acids long. The CDR3 spells CASTSGLAGDTQYF. The CDR3 region has the DNA TGTGCCAGCACGTCGGGACTAGCGGGAGATACGCAGTATTTT.

Only a few counts were recorded for this clone. The chain is built from TRBV7-2 and TRBJ2-5, with D hard to call. The V end lost 6 bases, the J end lost 7 bases, and 15 bases lay between the germline ends. This CDR3 has 13 residues. Germline CDR1 is SGHTA and CDR2 is FQGNSA. CDR3 DNA: TGTGCCAGCAGTTCCCCGTTGTTGAGGACCCAGTACTTC. As protein: CASSSPLLRTQYF.

This clone was found a few times. The rearrangement uses TRBV29-1 and TRBJ2-5; the D gene is possibly TRBD1 (6 bases). Germline V gene data show CDR1 as SQVTM and CDR2 as ANQGSEA. The CDR3 is 15 residues long. V lost 7 bases and J 1 base, leaving 19 bases between the germline ends. The CDR3 loop is CSAEGGQFSQETQYF. Written as DNA, the CDR3 is TGCAGCGCTGAGGGTGGACAGTTCTCCCAAGAGACCCAGTACTTC.

The V and J genes are TRBV29-1 and TRBJ2-1, with D unresolved. Looked up from germline, CDR1 is SQVTM and CDR2 is ANQGSEA. CDR3 length: 17 residues. V lost 3 bases to trimming and J lost 4 bases, with 22 bases between them. Here the CDR3 DNA reads TGCAGCGTTGATTCTGTGGCAGTCTCTGGGGTTTACAATGAGCAGTTCTTC. It codes for CSVDSVAVSGVYNEQFF.

V usage is TRBV9 and J usage is TRBJ1-3; D is ambiguous. The length of the CDR3 is 17 residues. The V and J ends lost 0 bases and 0 bases respectively, with 13 bases between them. Germline-derived CDR1 and CDR2 are SGDLS and YYNGEE. The CDR3 sequence is CASSVDIGANSGNTIYF. The DNA for the CDR3 is TGTGCCAGCAGCGTAGATATCGGCGCCAACTCTGGAAACACCATATATTTT.

The chain is built from TRBV29-1 and TRBJ1-2; D gene ambiguous. The CDR3 has 13 residues. Trimming took off 6 bases at V and 0 bases at J, with 11 bases between the two ends. Looked up from germline, CDR1 is SQVTM and CDR2 is ANQGSEA. CDR3 amino acids: CSVVDQTNYGYTF. As DNA, the CDR3 is TGCAGCGTCGTAGACCAAACTAACTATGGCTACACCTTC. The whole variable domain, remainder taken from reference TRBV29-1 and TRBJ1-2, is SAVISQKPSRDICQRGTSLTIQCQVDSQVTMMFWYRQQPGQSLTLIATANQGSEATYESGFVIDKFPISRPNLTFSTLTVSNMSPEDSSIYLCSVVDQTNYGYTFGSGTRLTVV.

This clone was detected only a few times. V and J are TRBV5-6 and TRBJ2-3; a weak D match, TRBD1 (6 bases). Germline CDR1 SGHDT, CDR2 YYEEEE. V was pared by 4 bases and J by 2 bases, with 26 bases between. There are 19 residues in the CDR3. The CDR3 is CASSPGATPAADNTDTQYF. CDR3 nucleotides: TGTGCCAGCAGCCCAGGGGCCACACCCGCAGCTGATAACACAGATACGCAGTATTTT.

This clone has a handful of counts. The rearrangement joins TRBV13 to TRBJ2-7, with D unclear. The CDR3 loop spans 14 amino acids. The V end was cut by 5 bases, the J end by 7 bases, with 18 bases between. Per the germline V gene, CDR1 is PRHDT and CDR2 is FYEKMQ (reference sequence). CDR3 region: CASSLWTLPSEQYF. The DNA for the CDR3 is TGTGCCAGCAGCCTATGGACGTTGCCTTCGGAGCAGTACTTC. The variable domain in full, with the rest retrieved from reference TRBV13 and TRBJ2-7, is AAGVIQSPRHLIKEKRETATLKCYPIPRHDTVYWYQQGPGQDPQFLISFYEKMQSDKGSIPDRFSAQQFSDYHSELNMSSLELGDSALYFCASSLWTLPSEQYFGPGTRLTVT.

Notes on this clone: Other DNA sequences within the sample encode an identical CDR3. The chain has TRBV15 and TRBJ2-5; the D gene is possibly TRBD1 (6 bases). Looked up from germline, CDR1 is LNHNV and CDR2 is YYDKDF (reference sequence). V was pared by 0 bases and J by 4 bases, with 6 bases between. This CDR3 is 13 amino acids long. CDR3 protein: CATSRDRGETQYF. CDR3 sequence (DNA): TGTGCCACCAGCAGAGACAGGGGAGAGACCCAGTACTTC.

V gene TRBV29-1 combines with J gene TRBJ2-7; no definite D call. The V end was cut by 5 bases, the J end by 3 bases, with 8 bases between. Germline CDR1 and CDR2: SQVTM and ANQGSEA. This CDR3 has 11 amino acids. The CDR3 DNA is TGCAGCGTTTGGGGTGACTACGAGCAGTACTTC. It encodes CSVWGDYEQYF.

The chain carries TRBV5-1 and TRBJ2-1, with 10 bases that match TRBD2. The trim removed 4 bases at V and 3 bases at J, leaving 7 bases unmatched. The V gene's germline CDR1 is SGHRS and CDR2 YFSETQ. The CDR3 is 16 amino acids. CDR3 coding DNA: TGCGCCAGCAGCAAAACTAGCGGGGAATACTACAATGAGCAGTTCTTC. Residues: CASSKTSGEYYNEQFF.

V usage is TRBV27 and J usage is TRBJ1-5; 7 bases agree with TRBD1. This CDR3 has 16 residues. CDR1 is MNHEY, CDR2 SMNVEV, per germline (reference sequence). V was pared by 0 bases and J by 4 bases, with 6 bases of the junction left unmatched. CDR3 bases: TGTGCCAGCAGTTTATCTCCGACAGGGTGGAATCAGCCCCAGCATTTT. Encoded protein: CASSLSPTGWNQPQHF.

This sequence joins TRBV7-9 and TRBJ1-5; D is unclear. The CDR3 is 12 amino acids. The ends were cut back, 4 bases at V and 7 bases at J, with 8 bases in the middle. Per germline, CDR1 SEHNR and CDR2 FQNEAQ (reference sequence). In DNA form, the CDR3 reads TGTGCCAGCAGCTCTTGGAGCCAGCCCCAGCATTTT. This codes for CASSSWSQPQHF.

This clone was counted between two and nine times. This sequence joins TRBV19 and TRBJ1-1; possibly TRBD1 for D (6 bases). Germline V gene sequence: CDR1 LNHDA, CDR2 SQIVND (reference sequence). V shed 0 bases and J shed 4 bases, with 12 bases lying between them. The CDR3 is 15 residues long. CDR3 protein: CASSIDSGVGTEAFF. As DNA, the CDR3 is TGTGCCAGTAGTATAGACTCAGGGGTCGGCACTGAAGCTTTCTTT.

This sequence joins TRBV20-1 and TRBJ2-3; D unresolved. Germline V gives CDR1 DFQATT, CDR2 SNEGSKA (reference sequence). The CDR3 spans 10 residues. V was pared by 4 bases and J by 4 bases, with 3 bases between. The CDR3 loop is CSATADTQYF. CDR3 sequence (DNA): TGCAGTGCTACAGCAGATACGCAGTATTTT.

The chain has TRBV5-4 and TRBJ2-5; the D is unclear. Germline CDR1 is SGHNT and CDR2 is YYREEE (reference sequence). This CDR3 region has 11 residues. V shed 2 bases and J shed 2 bases, with 1 base lying between them. The CDR3 bases are TGTGCCAGCAGCTTACAAGAGACCCAGTACTTC. Translation: CASSLQETQYF.